This is a list of T cell receptor beta chains from one sample in a study of blood T cell repertoires in COVID-19. The table came from immunoSEQ multiplex PCR; TCRdb's copy has only in-frame clones and leaves some out. This sample has 150,000 to 200,000 clones, with around 79% found just once. What was sequenced was PBMCs or T cells enriched from blood (not recorded which). Receptor source: a man aged 45-60 years who had recovered from COVID-19. Both conserved end residues are part of each CDR3. A D gene is named only where the DNA matches it firmly. Only some rows state a clone size, as once, few, many or a class for expanded clones.

CDR3 protein | CDR3 DNA | clone size | J gene | D gene | V gene
CASSPRTSSYEQYF | TGTGCCAGTAGCCCTCGGACAAGCTCCTACGAGCAGTACTTC | few | TRBJ2-7 | . | TRBV7-9
CASSSRVGTGELFF | TGTGCCAGCAGTAGCCGCGTCGGCACCGGGGAGCTGTTTTTT | . | TRBJ2-2 | . | TRBV6-5
CASSQEQGRLGGYTF | TGTGCCAGCAGTCAGGAACAGGGGCGTCTTGGTGGCTACACCTTC | . | TRBJ1-2 | TRBD1 | TRBV6-5
CASSYSTSGSYEQYF | TGTGCCAGCAGTTACTCAACTAGCGGGTCCTACGAGCAGTACTTC | few | TRBJ2-7 | TRBD2 | TRBV6-5
CASSLLRGPTDTQYF | TGCGCCAGCAGCTTGCTGCGGGGGCCCACAGATACGCAGTATTTT | . | TRBJ2-3 | . | TRBV5-1
CASSSGGGTFFHEQYF | TGTGCCAGCAGTTCCGGAGGTGGGACATTCTTCCACGAGCAGTACTTC | . | TRBJ2-7 | . | TRBV28
CAISATGAGGANVLTF | TGTGCCATCAGTGCCACAGGGGCCGGGGGGGCCAACGTCCTGACTTTC | . | TRBJ2-6 | TRBD1 | TRBV10-3
CASRKQGVRSNEQFF | TGTGCCAGCAGGAAACAGGGGGTGAGAAGCAATGAGCAGTTCTTC | . | TRBJ2-1 | TRBD1 | TRBV6-5
CSVQMTGNQPQHF | TGCAGCGTCCAAATGACAGGCAATCAGCCCCAGCATTTT | . | TRBJ1-5 | . | TRBV29-1
CASSDLTGRSGAFF | TGTGCCAGCAGTGATCTGACAGGGAGGTCCGGAGCTTTCTTT | . | TRBJ1-1 | TRBD1 | TRBV6-1
CASSEMGQSTYEQYF | TGTGCCAGCAGTGAGATGGGACAGTCAACCTACGAGCAGTACTTC | . | TRBJ2-7 | TRBD1 | TRBV25-1
CASSVGSSYEQYF | TGTGCCAGCAGTGTGGGGAGCTCCTACGAGCAGTACTTC | . | TRBJ2-7 | . | TRBV12-3/TRBV12-4
CASSRTPTYEQYF | TGTGCCAGCAGTCGGACACCCACCTACGAGCAGTACTTC | . | TRBJ2-7 | . | TRBV27
CASSGSEDPNEKLFF | TGTGCCAGTAGTGGGTCAGAGGATCCTAATGAAAAACTGTTTTTT | . | TRBJ1-4 | . | TRBV19
CASQGYNSPLHF | TGTGCCAGCCAGGGGTATAATTCACCCCTCCACTTT | . | TRBJ1-6 | . | TRBV6-5
CASSAFRESSSGNTIYF | TGTGCCAGCAGCGCCTTTCGGGAATCTAGCTCTGGAAACACCATATATTTT | . | TRBJ1-3 | . | TRBV9
CASRTILAGGVYEQYF | TGTGCCAGTAGGACAATACTAGCGGGAGGGGTCTACGAGCAGTACTTC | . | TRBJ2-7 | TRBD2 | TRBV19
CASKRDRLADEQFF | TGTGCCAGCAAGCGGGACAGACTAGCGGATGAGCAGTTCTTC | once | TRBJ2-1 | TRBD2 | TRBV27
CASSHSGRGSYNEQFF | TGTGCCAGCAGTCATAGCGGGAGAGGCTCCTACAATGAGCAGTTCTTC | few | TRBJ2-1 | TRBD2 | TRBV5-5
CASSSPLWDTEAFF | TGTGCCAGCAGCTCCCCACTATGGGACACTGAAGCTTTCTTT | . | TRBJ1-1 | . | TRBV5-4
CATSRGTGFPTTNEKLFF | TGTGCCACCAGCAGAGGGACAGGGTTTCCTACAACTAATGAAAAACTGTTTTTT | . | TRBJ1-4 | TRBD1 | TRBV15
CASSGRTGANVNEKLFF | TGTGCCAGCAGCGGACGGACAGGGGCGAATGTTAATGAAAAACTGTTTTTT | . | TRBJ1-4 | TRBD1 | TRBV5-4
CASSLKGTGTYEQYF | TGTGCCAGCAGCTTAAAGGGGACAGGTACCTACGAGCAGTACTTC | . | TRBJ2-7 | TRBD1 | TRBV7-3
CASSLGPSGNGNTIYF | TGTGCCAGCAGCCTTGGACCCTCAGGGAACGGAAACACCATATATTTT | . | TRBJ1-3 | . | TRBV5-4
CASSPRLTDTQYF | TGTGCCAGCAGCCCGCGACTCACAGATACGCAGTATTTT | . | TRBJ2-3 | . | TRBV9
CASSFGGANVLTF | TGTGCCAGCAGTTTCGGGGGGGCCAACGTCCTGACTTTC | . | TRBJ2-6 | . | TRBV6-5